The present entry profiles one T cell receptor beta chain with its context. This record belongs to a study of blood T cell repertoires in COVID-19. Study details: Sites across the United States, Italy and Spain contributed samples from acute and convalescent COVID-19.

The repertoire was sequenced with immunoSEQ multiplex PCR; TCRdb's copy has only in-frame clones and lacks some. Of 250,000 to 300,000 clones in the sample, 75% to 90% were seen once. CDR3 length: 19 amino acids. With V trimmed by 5 bases and J by 0 bases, 13 bases remained unmatched. CDR1 is MNHEY, CDR2 SMNVEV, per germline (reference sequence). The sequence was obtained from a woman between 50 and 59 years old who had recovered from COVID-19. V usage is TRBV27 and J usage is TRBJ2-1; the match to TRBD1 covers 10 bases. The specimen was peripheral blood. CDR3 amino acids: CASSHRQGADRSSYNEQFF. DNA of the CDR3: TGTGCCAGCAGTCATCGACAGGGGGCGGATCGCAGCTCCTACAATGAGCAGTTCTTC.